One TCR beta chain is described in this entry. Its target is not known. Germline loops: CDR1 SGHVS, CDR2 FNYEAQ. The CDR3 is made up of 15 amino acids. The germline V and J ends were trimmed by 5 bases and 2 bases, with 15 bases remaining between them. The data derive from a study of PD-1 blockade in classical Hodgkin lymphoma. Turning to the study itself: Patients were administered nivolumab (3 mg/kg intravenously) every 2 weeks. Study results and limitations: The CD4+ diversity rise by C4D1 was clearest in complete responders.

Every single patient, without exception, relapsed after autologous stem cell transplantation, and brentuximab vedotin exposure varied. Complete response, partial response or progressive disease were the best responses. Only in-frame clones appear in the TCRdb table, and some are missing; sequencing was by immunoSEQ multiplex PCR. In the table there are some 16,000 clones, approximately 88% of which are singletons. This rearrangement joins TRBV7-6 to TRBJ1-1; D remains ambiguous. Sequenced material: peripheral blood mononuclear cells (PBMCs), taken before the second cycle of nivolumab. The TCR originated in a human donor with classical Hodgkin lymphoma. The CDR3 reads CASSRNLGPNTEAFF. CDR3 nucleotides: TGTGCCAGCAGCCGTAACCTAGGACCAAACACTGAAGCTTTCTTT.